The 12 T cell receptor beta chains below were found in one sample sequenced in a study of T-cell memory formation after mild COVID-19. One entry per CDR3 protein, called by TCRdb with MiXCR from the 5' RACE reads. This table holds 400,000 or so distinct CDR3 sequences, roughly 20% found once. Sequencing was performed on PBMCs or a T cell subset sorted from them (not recorded which). The receptors come from an adult woman who had mild COVID-19 (a few samples of this study predate the infection). Cell type and time point are not known.

The V call is TRBV5-1, the J call TRBJ1-2; 9 bases are shared with TRBD1. CDR1 and CDR2 from the germline V gene are SGHRS and YFSETQ. The CDR3 loop spans 14 amino acids. Losses at the gene ends were 4 bases for V and 5 bases for J; bases not matched to a gene: 6. The DNA of the CDR3 is TGCGCCAGCAGCGAGGACAGGGGATGGTATGGCTACACCTTC. Encoded protein: CASSEDRGWYGYTF. Full variable domain (remainder filled in from reference TRBV5-1 and TRBJ1-2): KAGVTQTPRYLIKTRGQQVTLSCSPISGHRSVSWYQQTPGQGLQFLFEYFSETQRNKGNFPGRFSGRQFSNSRSEMNVSTLELGDSALYLCASSEDRGWYGYTFGSGTRLTVV.

In this sample, this clonotype turned up a few times. The chain links TRBV5-1 to TRBJ2-1; 9 bases are shared with TRBD1. Germline V gives CDR1 SGHRS, CDR2 YFSETQ. The V gene end was trimmed by 4 bases and the J gene end by 7 bases; junction bases not matched to a gene: 6. The CDR3 length is 14 residues. CDR3 residues: CASSDKQGANEQFF. The CDR3 nucleotides read TGCGCCAGCAGCGACAAACAGGGGGCGAATGAGCAGTTCTTC.

The chain carries TRBV29-1 and TRBJ1-1; D possibly corresponds to TRBD1 (5 bases). The V and J ends lost 0 bases and 11 bases respectively, with 13 bases between them. Germline V lookup: CDR1 SQVTM, CDR2 ANQGSEA. The CDR3 has 12 amino acids. CDR3 nucleotide sequence: TGCAGCGTTGAAGATTTGTCAGGGATCGCTTTCTTT. The encoded protein is CSVEDLSGIAFF.

This clonotype was found a few times. The chain combines TRBV7-9 with TRBJ1-2, with D possibly matching TRBD1 (5 bases). The CDR3 is made up of 15 amino acids. Trimming left V 3 bases short and J 4 bases short, with 15 bases between. Per germline, CDR1 SEHNR and CDR2 FQNEAQ (reference sequence). In DNA, the CDR3 is TGTGCCAGCAGCTTTTATATGGGGCAGCCCTATGGCTACACCTTC. It is translated as CASSFYMGQPYGYTF.

The chain recombines TRBV7-9 with TRBJ1-2; D unresolved. This CDR3 comprises 12 residues. Between the trimmed V and J ends, which lost 5 bases and 5 bases, there was a span of 9 bases. The germline V gene encodes CDR1 SEHNR and CDR2 FQNEAQ (reference sequence). CDR3 in DNA: TGTGCCAGCAGCGAGAGGGAGTATGGCTACACCTTC. Translating it yields CASSEREYGYTF.

This clonotype was counted only a few times. The V gene is TRBV24-1, the J gene TRBJ2-3; D call uncertain. V shed 3 bases and J shed 6 bases, with 12 bases lying between them. Germline values: CDR1 KGHDR, CDR2 SFDVKD. CDR3 length equals 14 residues. CDR3 DNA: TGTGCCACCAGTGATACGGACCCGGCGGATACGCAGTATTTT. Its translation: CATSDTDPADTQYF.

This clonotype showed up just a few times. CDR3: CASRSGTGAPEAFF. The CDR3 DNA sequence: TGCGCCAGCAGATCCGGGACAGGGGCCCCTGAAGCTTTCTTT. The chain recombines TRBV5-1 with TRBJ1-1, with 10 bases fitting TRBD1. The CDR3 is 14 residues long. Per germline, CDR1 SGHRS and CDR2 YFSETQ. V was pared by 5 bases and J by 6 bases, with 7 bases of the junction left unmatched.

This chain links TRBV5-1 with TRBJ2-3; no clear D gene. The CDR3 spans 13 residues. Trimming removed 0 bases at V and 2 bases at J, with 4 bases between. Looked up from germline, CDR1 is SGHRS and CDR2 is YFSETQ. CDR3 coding DNA: TGCGCCAGCAGCTTGGACGACACAGATACGCAGTATTTT. It yields the protein CASSLDDTDTQYF.

This clonotype was seen many times. The genes are TRBV24-1 and TRBJ2-2; 15 bases are shared with TRBD2. CDR3 size: 19 residues. In germline, CDR1 is KGHDR, CDR2 SFDVKD. With V trimmed by 3 bases and J by 5 bases, 9 bases remained unmatched. CDR3 in amino acids: CATSDQKAGLAGGTGELFF. The CDR3, as DNA: TGTGCCACCAGTGATCAAAAGGCGGGACTAGCGGGAGGAACCGGGGAGCTGTTTTTT.

This clonotype was recorded at least ten times. This chain links TRBV12-3 or TRBV12-4 with TRBJ2-5; TRBD2 matches 8 bases. The length of the CDR3 is 14 residues. Trimming at V came to 7 bases and at J to 4 bases, leaving 8 bases not matched to a gene. The DNA of the CDR3 is TGTGCCAGCACCTTCCGGGAGGGGGGAGAGACCCAGTACTTC. It encodes CASTFREGGETQYF.

The V gene is TRBV27, the J gene TRBJ2-3, with TRBD2 identical over 13 bases. V dropped 5 bases and J dropped 1; count of bases not matched to a gene: 0. Germline V gene lookup returns CDR1 MNHEY and CDR2 SMNVEV (reference sequence). This CDR3 contains 15 residues. The CDR3 bases are TGTGCCAGCAGTGGACTAGCGGGGGGCACAGATACGCAGTATTTT. Its translation: CASSGLAGGTDTQYF.

V usage is TRBV18 and J usage is TRBJ2-4; perhaps TRBD2 as D (5 bases). Trimming shortened V by 3 bases and J by 7 bases, and 10 bases separated the two germline ends. CDR1 is KGHSH, CDR2 LQKENI, per germline. CDR3 length: 13 amino acids. CDR3: CASSPRTENIQYF. In DNA, the CDR3 is TGTGCCAGCTCACCCAGGACTGAGAACATTCAGTACTTC. The whole variable domain, filled in from reference TRBV18 and TRBJ2-4, reads NAGVMQNPRHLVRRRGQEARLRCSPMKGHSHVYWYRQLPEEGLKFMVYLQKENIIDESGMPKERFSAEFPKEGPSILRIQQVVRGDSAAYFCASSPRTENIQYFGAGTRLSVL.